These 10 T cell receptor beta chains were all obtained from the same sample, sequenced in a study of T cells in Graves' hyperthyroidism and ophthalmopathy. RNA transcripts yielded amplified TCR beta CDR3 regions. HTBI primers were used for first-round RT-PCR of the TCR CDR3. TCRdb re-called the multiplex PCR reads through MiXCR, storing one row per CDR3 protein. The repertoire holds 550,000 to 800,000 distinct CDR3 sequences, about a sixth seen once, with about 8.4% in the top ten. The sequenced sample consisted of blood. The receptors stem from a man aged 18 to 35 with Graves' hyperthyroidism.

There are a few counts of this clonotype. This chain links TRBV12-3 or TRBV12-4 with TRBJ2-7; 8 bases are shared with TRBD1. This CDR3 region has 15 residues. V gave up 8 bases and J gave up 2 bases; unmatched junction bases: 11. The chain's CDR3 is CASAPVGQGPYEQYF. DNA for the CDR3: TGTGCCAGCGCACCAGTCGGACAGGGACCCTACGAGCAGTACTTC.

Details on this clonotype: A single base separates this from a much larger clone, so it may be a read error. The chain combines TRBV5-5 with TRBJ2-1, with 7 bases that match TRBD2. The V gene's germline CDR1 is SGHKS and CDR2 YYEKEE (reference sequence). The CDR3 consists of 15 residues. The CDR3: CASSLLAGVGSEQLF. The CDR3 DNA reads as TGTGCCAGCAGCTTGCTGGCGGGAGTGGGGAGTGAGCAGCTCTTC.

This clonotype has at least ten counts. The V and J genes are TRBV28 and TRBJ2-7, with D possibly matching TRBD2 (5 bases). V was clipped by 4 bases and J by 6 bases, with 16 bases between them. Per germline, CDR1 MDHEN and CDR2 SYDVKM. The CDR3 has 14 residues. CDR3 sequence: CASSSKLGGLEQYF. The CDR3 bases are TGTGCCAGCAGTTCAAAATTAGGAGGACTCGAGCAGTACTTC.

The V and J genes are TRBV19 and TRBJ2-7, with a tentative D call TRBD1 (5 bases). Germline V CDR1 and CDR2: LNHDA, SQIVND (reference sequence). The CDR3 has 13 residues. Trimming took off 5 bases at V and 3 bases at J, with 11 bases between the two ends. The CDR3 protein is CASSPNQGYEQYF. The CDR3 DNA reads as TGTGCCAGTAGTCCCAACCAGGGCTACGAGCAGTACTTC. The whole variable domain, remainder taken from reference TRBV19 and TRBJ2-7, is DGGITQSPKYLFRKEGQNVTLSCEQNLNHDAMYWYRQDPGQGLRLIYYSQIVNDFQKGDIAEGYSVSREKKESFPLTVTSAQKNPTAFYLCASSPNQGYEQYFGPGTRLTVT.

CDR3 amino acids: CASSWRGGELFF. The CDR3 region has the DNA TGTGCCAGCAGTTGGAGGGGCGGGGAGCTGTTTTTT. This chain connects TRBV28 to TRBJ2-2; perhaps TRBD2 as D (6 bases). This CDR3 has 12 residues. Germline CDR1 and CDR2: MDHEN and SYDVKM. V lost 4 bases to trimming and J lost 7 bases, with 7 bases between them.

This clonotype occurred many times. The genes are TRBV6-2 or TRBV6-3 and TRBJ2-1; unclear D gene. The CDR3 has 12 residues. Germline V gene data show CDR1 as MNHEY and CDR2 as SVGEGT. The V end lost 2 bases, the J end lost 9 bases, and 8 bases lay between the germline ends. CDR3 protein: CASSYPFSEQFF. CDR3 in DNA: TGTGCCAGCAGTTACCCTTTCAGTGAGCAGTTCTTC.

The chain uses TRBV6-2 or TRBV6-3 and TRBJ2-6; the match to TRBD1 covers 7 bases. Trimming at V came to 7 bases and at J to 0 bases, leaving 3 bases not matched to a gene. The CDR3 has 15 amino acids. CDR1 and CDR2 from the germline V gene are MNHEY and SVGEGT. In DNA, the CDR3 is TGTGCCAGCATAAACAGGGGCTCTGGGGCCAACGTCCTGACTTTC. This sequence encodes CASINRGSGANVLTF.

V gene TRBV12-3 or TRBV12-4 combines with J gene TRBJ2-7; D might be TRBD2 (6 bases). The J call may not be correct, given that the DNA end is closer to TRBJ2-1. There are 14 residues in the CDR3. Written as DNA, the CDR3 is TGTGCCAGCAGCCGCCGGGACTCTTCCTACGAGCAGTTCTTC. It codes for CASSRRDSSYEQFF.

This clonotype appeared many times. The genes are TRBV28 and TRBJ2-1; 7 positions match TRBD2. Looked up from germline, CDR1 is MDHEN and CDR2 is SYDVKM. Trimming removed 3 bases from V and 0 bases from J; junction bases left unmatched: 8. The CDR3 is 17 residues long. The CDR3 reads CASSFMAREFSYNEQFF. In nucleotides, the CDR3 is TGTGCCAGCAGTTTCATGGCGCGGGAGTTCTCCTACAATGAGCAGTTCTTC.

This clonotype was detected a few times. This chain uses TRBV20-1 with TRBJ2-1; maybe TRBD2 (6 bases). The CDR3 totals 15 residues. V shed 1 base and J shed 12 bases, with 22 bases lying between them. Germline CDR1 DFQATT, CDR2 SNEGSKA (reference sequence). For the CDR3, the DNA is TGCAGTGCTAGAGTGCTCAGCGGAGGGCCTAAGGTGCAGTTCTTC. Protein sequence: CSARVLSGGPKVQFF.